The 10 T cell receptor beta chains reported below all come from one sample, sequenced in a study of CD8 T cells in Susac syndrome. Random hexamers were used to reverse transcribe the RNA input (roughly 0.5 to 1 ug). MiXCR was run by TCRdb on the immunoSEQ multiplex PCR reads, yielding one entry per CDR3 protein. In the table there are some 150,000 distinct CDR3 sequences, roughly 96% of which are singletons. The specimen was CD8+ T cells from PBMCs. The receptors stem from a human donor with multiple sclerosis.

A remark on this clonotype: Because the CDR3 is missing its conserved closing phenylalanine or tryptophan, this is likely a read error. The J gene is TRBJ1-1, the V gene TRBV29-1; no clear D gene. V was trimmed by 4 bases and J by 1 base, leaving 4 bases between them. Germline V lookup: CDR1 SQVTM, CDR2 ANQGSEA. This CDR3 has 11 residues. The CDR3 nucleotides are TGCAGCGTTGGGGAGAACACTGAAGCTTTCCTT. Protein sequence: CSVGENTEAFL.

The V gene is TRBV7-3, the J gene TRBJ2-5; 9 bases are a match to TRBD1. The CDR3 covers 15 residues. V shed 5 bases and J 1 base; nucleotides not matched to a gene: 5. CDR1 and CDR2 (germline): SGHTA, FQGTGA. The CDR3 DNA sequence: TGTGCCAGCAGCCCGGGGACAGGGTCCCAAGAGACCCAGTACTTC. This sequence encodes CASSPGTGSQETQYF.

In nucleotides, the CDR3 is TGTGCCACCAGCACAGATAACAATGAGCAGTTCTTC. Amino acids: CATSTDNNEQFF. The rearrangement links TRBV15 to TRBJ2-1; D is undetermined. The CDR3 length is 12 residues. V was clipped by 4 bases and J by 5 bases, with 6 bases between them. The V gene's germline CDR1 is LNHNV and CDR2 YYDKDF (reference sequence).

The rearrangement links TRBV19 to TRBJ1-1; D unclear. CDR1 and CDR2 from the germline V gene are LNHDA and SQIVND (reference sequence). V was trimmed by 2 bases and J by 1 base, leaving 14 bases between them. The CDR3 length is 16 residues. CDR3 bases: TGTGCCAGTAGTATATCCCGGGCCGACGGGAACACTGAAGCTTTCTTT. Translated, it gives CASSISRADGNTEAFF.

This chain connects TRBV30 to TRBJ1-2; possibly TRBD1 for D (5 bases). The V gene's germline CDR1 is GTSNPN and CDR2 SVGIG (reference sequence). The CDR3 covers 14 residues. V was trimmed by 2 bases and J by 3 bases, leaving 13 bases between them. Here the CDR3 DNA reads TGTGCCTGGAGTTTTGGGGGGGTATACTATGGCTACACCTTC. The encoded protein is CAWSFGGVYYGYTF.

The chain links TRBV20-1 to TRBJ2-7; D is unclear. The ends were cut back, 1 base at V and 3 bases at J, with 10 bases in the middle. CDR3 size: 13 residues. CDR1 DFQATT and CDR2 SNEGSKA come from the germline V gene (reference sequence). The DNA of the CDR3 is TGCAGTGCTAGAGGGAGCCGAGACTACGAGCAGTACTTC. Protein: CSARGSRDYEQYF.

This rearrangement joins TRBV20-1 to TRBJ2-1, with D uncertain. V lost 1 base and J 0 bases, leaving 10 bases between the germline ends. CDR1 is DFQATT, CDR2 SNEGSKA, per germline (reference sequence). The CDR3 extends over 15 amino acids. The CDR3 nucleotides read TGCAGTGCTAGAGTTTATAGATCCTCCTACAATGAGCAGTTCTTC. Translated: CSARVYRSSYNEQFF.

This clonotype has a handful of counts. This rearrangement joins TRBV7-6 to TRBJ2-7; 14 bases match TRBD2. Trimming cost V 3 bases and J 5 bases; bases outside gene matches: 0. Per germline, CDR1 SGHVS and CDR2 FNYEAQ. This CDR3 spans 14 amino acids. The DNA for the CDR3 is TGTGCCAGCAGCTTGGGACTAGCGGGGGACGAGCAGTACTTC. It specifies CASSLGLAGDEQYF.

The chain employs TRBV29-1 and TRBJ2-3; weak D call: TRBD2 (7 bases). V was cut by 3 bases and J by 4 bases, with 17 bases left in between. The CDR3 has 15 amino acids. Germline V gene lookup returns CDR1 SQVTM and CDR2 ANQGSEA. The CDR3 region is CSVDLRGGGPDTQYF. The CDR3 DNA is TGCAGCGTTGATTTGAGGGGGGGAGGCCCAGATACGCAGTATTTT.

The chain recombines TRBV11-2 with TRBJ2-7, with D uncertain. The ends were cut back, 2 bases at V and 3 bases at J, with 8 bases in the middle. CDR1 SGHAT and CDR2 FQNNGV come from the germline V gene. The CDR3 runs to 13 residues. The CDR3 sequence is CASSLRDVYEQYF. The CDR3, as DNA: TGTGCCAGCAGCTTACGTGACGTCTACGAGCAGTACTTC.